These 21 T cell receptor beta chains share one sample of origin, sequenced in a study of Graves' ophthalmopathy and Graves' hyperthyroidism. TCR beta CDR3 amplification used RNA transcripts. RT-PCR with HTBI primers came first, then second-round multiplex PCR. TCRdb itself ran the multiplex PCR reads through MiXCR, one entry per CDR3 protein. The repertoire holds around 520,000 distinct CDR3 sequences, about two fifths seen once, with about 4% in the top ten. Sequencing was carried out using peripheral blood or thyroid tissue (not recorded which). These receptors all stem from an adult man with Graves' hyperthyroidism.

This clonotype was picked up a small number of times. The chain uses TRBV20-1 and TRBJ1-5, with D possibly matching TRBD1 (6 bases). This CDR3 has 17 residues. The germline V gene encodes CDR1 DFQATT and CDR2 SNEGSKA (reference sequence). Trimming took 0 bases from V and 2 from J, leaving 17 bases between them. The CDR3 DNA reads TGCAGTGCTAGAGATTATAAAGGGGGACAAGGCAATCAGCCCCAGCATTTT. Its protein is CSARDYKGGQGNQPQHF.

This clonotype was counted only a few times. The chain is built from TRBV7-9 and TRBJ1-5; the match to TRBD1 covers 10 bases. CDR1 is SEHNR and CDR2 is FQNEAQ in the germline V gene (reference sequence). Germline trimming cut 3 bases from V and 3 bases from J; bases unmatched to any gene: 5. CDR3 length: 16 amino acids. The CDR3 nucleotides read TGTGCCAGCAGCTTGGGGACAGGGGCAGACAATCAGCCCCAGCATTTT. Its translation is CASSLGTGADNQPQHF.

This clonotype has ten or more counts. The rearrangement joins TRBV5-1 to TRBJ1-5; 7 positions agree with TRBD1. The CDR3 sequence is 16 residues long. J lost 3 bases, V lost 2 bases, and 8 bases had no gene match. Germline loops: CDR1 SGHRS, CDR2 YFSETQ. The CDR3 sequence is CASSLGDRDTNQPQHF. The CDR3 nucleotides read TGCGCCAGCAGCTTAGGTGACAGGGATACCAATCAGCCCCAGCATTTT.

This clonotype appeared many times. This sequence joins TRBV7-2 and TRBJ2-5; 7 nucleotides agree with TRBD2. CDR3 length equals 14 residues. Trimming took 5 bases from V and 5 from J; bases not matched to a gene: 8. The germline V gene encodes CDR1 SGHTA and CDR2 FQGNSA. As DNA, the CDR3 is TGTGCCAGCAGCCGCGACCCGCGGGAGGAGACCCAGTACTTC. Amino acids: CASSRDPREETQYF.

This clonotype was found many times. J is TRBJ1-3 and V is TRBV7-9, with D perhaps matching TRBD1 (6 bases). In germline, CDR1 is SEHNR, CDR2 FQNEAQ (reference sequence). This CDR3 spans 14 amino acids. V was shortened by 5 bases and J by 4 bases, with 12 bases between the two germline ends. The CDR3 reads CASSNTGFGNTIYF. CDR3 DNA sequence: TGTGCCAGCAGCAACACAGGGTTCGGAAACACCATATATTTT.

The sample holds a few counts of this clonotype. V is TRBV7-6 and J is TRBJ2-2, with a possible D match to TRBD1 (6 bases). The CDR3 consists of 13 residues. V was pared by 10 bases and J by 3 bases, with 12 bases between. Germline assignment: CDR1 SGHVS and CDR2 FNYEAQ. The CDR3 loop reads CATRQEYTGELFF. As DNA, the CDR3 is TGTGCCACCCGACAGGAGTACACCGGGGAGCTGTTTTTT.

The chain links TRBV10-3 to TRBJ1-1; 7 positions match TRBD1. J was trimmed by 4 bases and V by 6 bases; bases with no gene match: 11. This CDR3 has 15 residues. Germline CDR1 ENHRY, CDR2 SYGVKD. The CDR3 reads CAIRGQDQSGTEAFF. The CDR3 region has the DNA TGTGCCATCAGAGGACAGGATCAGAGCGGCACTGAAGCTTTCTTT.

This clonotype was seen ten or more times. J is TRBJ1-1 and V is TRBV12-3 or TRBV12-4, with 7 bases aligning to TRBD1. Germline trimming cut 2 bases from V and 1 base from J; bases unmatched to any gene: 10. CDR3 length equals 17 residues. The CDR3 here is CASSLSIRDRRNTEAFF. CDR3 DNA sequence: TGTGCCAGCAGTTTAAGTATACGGGACAGAAGGAACACTGAAGCTTTCTTT.

In its sample, this clonotype was seen a few times. The V gene is TRBV7-8, the J gene TRBJ2-1; TRBD1 is a possible D gene (8 bases). The germline gives CDR1 SGHVS, CDR2 FQNEAQ. Trimming pared 4 bases from V and 9 bases from J, leaving 19 bases between. The CDR3 contains 15 residues. The CDR3: CASSSQQGGGGEQFF. Here the CDR3 DNA reads TGTGCCAGCAGCTCGCAACAGGGGGGCGGGGGTGAGCAGTTCTTC.

The chain has TRBV19 and TRBJ1-2; 7 bases match TRBD1. V gave up 2 bases and J gave up 4 bases; unmatched junction bases: 7. The CDR3 loop spans 15 amino acids. CDR1 is LNHDA and CDR2 is SQIVND in the germline V gene (reference sequence). Here the CDR3 DNA reads TGTGCCAGTAGTATACGCCGGGACAGTCGCTATGGCTACACCTTC. Residues: CASSIRRDSRYGYTF. Looking up the rest from reference TRBV19 and TRBJ1-2 gives the full variable domain: DGGITQSPKYLFRKEGQNVTLSCEQNLNHDAMYWYRQDPGQGLRLIYYSQIVNDFQKGDIAEGYSVSREKKESFPLTVTSAQKNPTAFYLCASSIRRDSRYGYTFGSGTRLTVV.

This clonotype was recorded many times. The chain carries TRBV5-1 and TRBJ1-4; weak D call: TRBD1 (5 bases). Trimming took off 4 bases at V and 4 bases at J, with 14 bases between the two ends. Germline V lookup: CDR1 SGHRS, CDR2 YFSETQ. This CDR3 is 15 amino acids long. The CDR3 here is CASSRDGTRNEKLFF. CDR3 DNA: TGCGCCAGCAGCAGAGACGGGACCCGTAATGAAAAACTGTTTTTT.

In its sample, this clonotype was seen many times. V gene TRBV6-5 combines with J gene TRBJ1-2; 9 bases line up with TRBD1. Per the germline V gene, CDR1 is MNHEY and CDR2 is SVGAGI. The CDR3 totals 13 residues. The junction had 6 bases not matched to a gene; V was cut back by 5 bases and J by 8 bases. CDR3 nucleotides: TGTGCCAGCAGTAAGGACAGGGGTGAGGGCTACACCTTC. This codes for CASSKDRGEGYTF.

This clonotype was found many times. The chain links TRBV7-3 to TRBJ1-1; 7 bases agree with TRBD1. With V trimmed by 5 bases and J by 4 bases, 7 bases remained unmatched. The CDR3 length is 14 residues. Germline CDR1 is SGHTA and CDR2 is FQGTGA. The CDR3 DNA reads TGTGCCAGCAGCCCGGACAGGTTCTCCACTGAAGCTTTCTTT. This codes for CASSPDRFSTEAFF. The entire variable domain, with the rest obtained from reference TRBV7-3 and TRBJ1-1, is as follows: GAGVSQTPSNKVTEKGKYVELRCDPISGHTALYWYRQSLGQGPEFLIYFQGTGAADDSGLPNDRFFAVRPEGSVSTLKIQRTERGDSAVYLCASSPDRFSTEAFFGQGTRLTVV.

This clonotype was picked up one time. A much more abundant neighbour one base away suggests this may be a read error. This chain links TRBV5-4 with TRBJ1-2; 7 nucleotides align to TRBD1. The V gene's germline CDR1 is SGHNT and CDR2 YYREEE (reference sequence). The CDR3 loop spans 15 amino acids. The CDR3 reads CASSLVQGMSYGCTF. The CDR3 DNA follows: TGTGCCAGCAGCTTGGTACAGGGGATGAGCTATGGCTGCACCTTC.

This clonotype was recorded at least ten times. The J gene is TRBJ2-7, the V gene TRBV25-1, with 8 bases that match TRBD1. The germline V gene has CDR1 MGHDK and CDR2 SYGVNS. Trimming took 3 bases from V and 2 from J; bases not matched to a gene: 6. This CDR3 region has 15 residues. In DNA, the CDR3 is TGTGCCAGCAGTGAGGACCGGGACAGGCCCTACGAGCAGTACTTC. It yields the protein CASSEDRDRPYEQYF.

This clonotype was observed a handful of times. This chain connects TRBV7-9 to TRBJ1-1; possible D gene TRBD1, 6 bases. Trimming cost V 5 bases and J 2 bases, with 12 bases left between them. The CDR3 length is 14 residues. Looked up from germline, CDR1 is SEHNR and CDR2 is FQNEAQ (reference sequence). The chain's CDR3 is CASSPAGANTEAFF. The CDR3, as DNA: TGTGCCAGCAGCCCAGCGGGGGCTAACACTGAAGCTTTCTTT.

This sequence joins TRBV5-1 and TRBJ2-7, with 8 bases matching TRBD1. Germline V gives CDR1 SGHRS, CDR2 YFSETQ. V lost 7 bases and J lost 6; bases outside the gene matches: 9. The CDR3 covers 13 residues. The CDR3, as DNA: TGCGCCAGCTATCAAGGACAGGGAGGCGAGCAGTACTTC. Amino acid sequence: CASYQGQGGEQYF. The full variable domain, its missing parts supplied by reference TRBV5-1 and TRBJ2-7, is KAGVTQTPRYLIKTRGQQVTLSCSPISGHRSVSWYQQTPGQGLQFLFEYFSETQRNKGNFPGRFSGRQFSNSRSEMNVSTLELGDSALYLCASYQGQGGEQYFGPGTRLTVT.

This clonotype was seen more than once but under ten times. This chain uses TRBV7-9 with TRBJ1-2; TRBD1 matches at 7 bases. CDR3 length equals 15 residues. J was trimmed by 3 bases and V by 0 bases; bases with no gene match: 4. From germline, CDR1 is SEHNR and CDR2 FQNEAQ (reference sequence). The CDR3, as DNA: TGTGCCAGCAGCTTAGCGCAGGGGGTGGACTATGGCTACACCTTC. It translates to CASSLAQGVDYGYTF.

This clonotype came up many times. The V call is TRBV12-3 or TRBV12-4, the J call TRBJ1-1; D not certain. The CDR3 consists of 12 residues. The chain's CDR3 is CAEVPGRNEAFF. In DNA, the CDR3 is TGTGCGGAGGTCCCCGGTCGGAATGAAGCTTTCTTT.

The genes are TRBV7-9 and TRBJ1-2; 7 bases are a match to TRBD1. Germline CDR1 SEHNR, CDR2 FQNEAQ (reference sequence). The CDR3 totals 13 residues. V shed 3 bases and J 6 bases; nucleotides not matched to a gene: 4. The CDR3 sequence: CASSFPTGNGYTF. CDR3 coding DNA: TGTGCCAGCAGCTTCCCGACAGGGAATGGCTACACCTTC. The variable domain in full, completed from reference TRBV7-9 and TRBJ1-2, reads DTGVSQNPRHKITKRGQNVTFRCDPISEHNRLYWYRQTLGQGPEFLTYFQNEAQLEKSRLLSDRFSAERPKGSFSTLEIQRTEQGDSAMYLCASSFPTGNGYTFGSGTRLTVV.

Ten or more counts support this clonotype. CDR3: CATGPASYEQYF. CDR3 nucleotide sequence: TGTGCCACCGGGCCTGCGTCTTACGAGCAGTACTTC. The V and J genes are TRBV10-3 and TRBJ2-7; D is uncertain. V lost 10 bases to trimming and J lost 4 bases, with 14 bases between them. This CDR3 spans 12 amino acids. From germline, CDR1 is ENHRY and CDR2 SYGVKD.